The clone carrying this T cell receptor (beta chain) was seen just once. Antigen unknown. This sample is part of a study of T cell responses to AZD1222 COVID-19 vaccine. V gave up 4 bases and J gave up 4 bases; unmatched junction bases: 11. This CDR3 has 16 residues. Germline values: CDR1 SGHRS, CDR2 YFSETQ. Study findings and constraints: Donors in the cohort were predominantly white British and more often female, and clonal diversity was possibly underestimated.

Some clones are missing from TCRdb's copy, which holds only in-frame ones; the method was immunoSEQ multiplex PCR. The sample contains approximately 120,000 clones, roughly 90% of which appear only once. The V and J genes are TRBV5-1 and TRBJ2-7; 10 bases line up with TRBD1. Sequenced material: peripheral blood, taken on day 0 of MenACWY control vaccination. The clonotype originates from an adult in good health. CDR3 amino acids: CASSRSPGQGSYEQYF. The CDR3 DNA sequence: TGCGCCAGCAGCCGATCCCCGGGACAGGGGTCGTACGAGCAGTACTTC.